The sequence of this T cell receptor beta chain was determined in a study of beta chain features in type 1 diabetes. Study-level findings and limits: Within each of all four CD4+ subsets, Type 1 diabetes patients had TCRB CDR3s that were moderately but significantly shorter. Patients with type 1 diabetes showed fewer VDJ junction insertions and more deletions. Patients' naive, central memory and Treg TCRB repertoires seemed closer to one another than those of healthy donors.

This clone appeared a few times. The antigen remains unidentified. Expressed TCRB transcripts were sequenced after all isolated RNA was converted to cDNA. The repertoire was sequenced with immunoSEQ multiplex PCR; TCRdb's copy has only in-frame clones and lacks some. This sample carries more than 150,000 clones, about 13% of them seen once, and the ten largest clones take 0.55% to 0.8%. Germline values: CDR1 SNHLY, CDR2 FYNNEI. The CDR3 extends over 13 amino acids. With 5 bases removed from V and 0 bases from J, the gap between germline ends came to 5 bases. The chain is built from TRBV2 and TRBJ1-3; D is unclear. The specimen was central memory CD4+ T cells from blood. This TCR came from a woman aged 18-30 years in good health. The CDR3 protein is CASSPISGNTIYF. The CDR3 DNA is TGTGCCAGCAGTCCAATCTCTGGAAACACCATATATTTT.